The clone carrying this TCR beta chain showed up just a few times. Its antigen is unknown. These data belong to a study of beta chain features in type 1 diabetes. Study-wide results and limits: Among all four CD4+ subsets, Type 1 diabetes patients had TCRB CDR3s that were moderately but significantly shorter. Among patients, naive, central memory and Treg TCRB repertoires appeared more similar than among healthy donors.

The CDR3 runs to 17 residues. Germline CDR1 reads SGHRS; CDR2 reads YFSETQ. J lost 7 bases, V lost 2 bases, and 11 bases had no gene match. Of the isolated RNA, all was reverse transcribed, and so the sequenced material was expressed TCRB transcripts. The protocol was immunoSEQ multiplex PCR, while the TCRdb copy is restricted to in-frame clones and leaves out a portion. The repertoire includes a few hundred thousand clones, over 8.5% of them detected once, and 0.55% to 0.75% sits in the top ten. There was one heparinised blood draw per donor, averaging around 0.11 L. Sequenced input: central memory CD4+ T cells from blood. The clonotype was recovered from a man aged 25 to 40 with type 1 diabetes. This chain joins TRBV5-1 and TRBJ2-1; 11 positions match TRBD2. As DNA, the CDR3 is TGCGCCAGCAGCTTTTCCGTAGCGGGAGGGCCTATGAATGAGCAGTTCTTC. As protein: CASSFSVAGGPMNEQFF.